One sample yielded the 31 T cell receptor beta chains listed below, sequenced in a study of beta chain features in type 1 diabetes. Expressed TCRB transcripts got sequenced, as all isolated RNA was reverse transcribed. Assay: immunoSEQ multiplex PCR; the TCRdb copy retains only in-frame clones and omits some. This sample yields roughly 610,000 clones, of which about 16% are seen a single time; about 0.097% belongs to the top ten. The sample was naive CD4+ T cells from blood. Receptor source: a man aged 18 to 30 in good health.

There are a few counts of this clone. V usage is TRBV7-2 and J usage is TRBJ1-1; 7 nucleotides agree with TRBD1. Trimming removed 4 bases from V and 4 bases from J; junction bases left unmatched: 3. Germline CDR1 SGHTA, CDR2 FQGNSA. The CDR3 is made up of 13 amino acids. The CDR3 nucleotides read TGTGCCAGCAGCTCGACAGGGTTCACTGAAGCTTTCTTT. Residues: CASSSTGFTEAFF.

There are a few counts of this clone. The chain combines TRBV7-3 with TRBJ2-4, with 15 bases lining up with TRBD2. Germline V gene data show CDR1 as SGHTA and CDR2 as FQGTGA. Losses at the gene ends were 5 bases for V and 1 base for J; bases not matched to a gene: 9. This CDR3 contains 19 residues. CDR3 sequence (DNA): TGTGCCAGCAGCCCACGGACTAGCGGGAGGGGGACTGCCAAAAACATTCAGTACTTC. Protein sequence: CASSPRTSGRGTAKNIQYF.

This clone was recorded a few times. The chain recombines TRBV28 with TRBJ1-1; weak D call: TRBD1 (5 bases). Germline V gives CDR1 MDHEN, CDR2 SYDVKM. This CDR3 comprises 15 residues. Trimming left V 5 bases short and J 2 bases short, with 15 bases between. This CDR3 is CASSRAGLGNTEAFF. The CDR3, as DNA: TGTGCCAGCAGTAGGGCAGGGTTGGGCAACACTGAAGCTTTCTTT.

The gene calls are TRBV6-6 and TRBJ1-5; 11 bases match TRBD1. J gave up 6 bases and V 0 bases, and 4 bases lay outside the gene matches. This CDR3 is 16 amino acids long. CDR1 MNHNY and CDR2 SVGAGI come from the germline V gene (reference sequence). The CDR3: CASSYSDRGRSQPQHF. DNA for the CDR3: TGTGCCAGCAGTTACTCGGACAGGGGGCGTAGTCAGCCCCAGCATTTT.

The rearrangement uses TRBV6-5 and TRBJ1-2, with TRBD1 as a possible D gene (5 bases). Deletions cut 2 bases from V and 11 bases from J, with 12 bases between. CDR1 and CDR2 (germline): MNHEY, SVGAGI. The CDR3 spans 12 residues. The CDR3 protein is CASSYAGYGYTF. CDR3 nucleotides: TGTGCCAGCAGTTACGCAGGGTACGGATACACCTTC.

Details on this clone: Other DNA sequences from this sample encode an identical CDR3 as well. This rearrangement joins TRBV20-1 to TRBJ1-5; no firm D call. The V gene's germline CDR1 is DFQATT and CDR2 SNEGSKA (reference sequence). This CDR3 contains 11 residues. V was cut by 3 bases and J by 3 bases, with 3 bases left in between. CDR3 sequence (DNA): TGCAGTGCTAGCTCCAATCAGCCCCAGCATTTT. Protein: CSASSNQPQHF.

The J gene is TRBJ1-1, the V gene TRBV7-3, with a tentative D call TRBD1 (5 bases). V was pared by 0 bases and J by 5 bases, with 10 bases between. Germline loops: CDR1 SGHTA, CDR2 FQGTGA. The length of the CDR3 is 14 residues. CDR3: CASSLTGEWTEAFF. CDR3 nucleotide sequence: TGTGCCAGCAGCTTAACAGGGGAATGGACTGAAGCTTTCTTT.

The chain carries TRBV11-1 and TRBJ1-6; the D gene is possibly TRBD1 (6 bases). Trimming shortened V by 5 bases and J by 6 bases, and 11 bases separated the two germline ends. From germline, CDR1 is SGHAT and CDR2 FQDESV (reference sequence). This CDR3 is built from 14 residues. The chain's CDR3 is CASSRTDFNSPLHF. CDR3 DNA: TGTGCCAGCAGCCGGACAGACTTTAATTCACCCCTCCACTTT.

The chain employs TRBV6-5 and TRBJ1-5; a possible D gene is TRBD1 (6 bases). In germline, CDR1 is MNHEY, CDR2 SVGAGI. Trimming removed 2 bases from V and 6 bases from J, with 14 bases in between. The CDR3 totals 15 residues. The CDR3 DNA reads TGTGCCAGCAGTTACGGGGGGCCAGGGAGTCAGCCCCAGCATTTT. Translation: CASSYGGPGSQPQHF.

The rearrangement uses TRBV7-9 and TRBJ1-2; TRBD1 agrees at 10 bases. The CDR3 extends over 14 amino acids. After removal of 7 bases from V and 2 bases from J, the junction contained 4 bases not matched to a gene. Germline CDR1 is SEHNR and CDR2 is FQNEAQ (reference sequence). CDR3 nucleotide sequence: TGTGCCAGCATCATGGGACAGGGGAACTATGGCTACACCTTC. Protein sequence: CASIMGQGNYGYTF.

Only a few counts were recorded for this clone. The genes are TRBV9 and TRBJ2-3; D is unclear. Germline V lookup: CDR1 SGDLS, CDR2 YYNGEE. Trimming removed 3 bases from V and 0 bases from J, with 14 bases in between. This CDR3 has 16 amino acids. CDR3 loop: CASSAPTRLSTDTQYF. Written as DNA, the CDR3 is TGTGCCAGCAGCGCCCCGACACGGCTAAGCACAGATACGCAGTATTTT.

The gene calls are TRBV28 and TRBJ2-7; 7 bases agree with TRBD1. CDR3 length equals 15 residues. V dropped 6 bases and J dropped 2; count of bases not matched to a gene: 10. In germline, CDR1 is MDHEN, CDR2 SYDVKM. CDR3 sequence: CASSLRDRWAYEQYF. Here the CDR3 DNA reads TGTGCCAGCAGCCTGAGGGACAGATGGGCCTACGAGCAGTACTTC.

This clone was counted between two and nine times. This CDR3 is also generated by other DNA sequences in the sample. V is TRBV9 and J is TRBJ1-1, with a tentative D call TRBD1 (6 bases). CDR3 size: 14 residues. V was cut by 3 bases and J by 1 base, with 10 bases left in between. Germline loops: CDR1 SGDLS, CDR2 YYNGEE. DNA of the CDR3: TGTGCCAGCAGCGCTACAGGGACGAACACTGAAGCTTTCTTT. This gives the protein CASSATGTNTEAFF.

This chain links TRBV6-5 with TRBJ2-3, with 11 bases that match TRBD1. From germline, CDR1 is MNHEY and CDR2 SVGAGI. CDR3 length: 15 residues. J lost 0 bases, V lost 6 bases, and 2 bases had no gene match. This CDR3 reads CASRRDRGSTDTQYF. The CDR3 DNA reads TGTGCCAGCAGGCGGGACAGGGGGAGCACAGATACGCAGTATTTT.

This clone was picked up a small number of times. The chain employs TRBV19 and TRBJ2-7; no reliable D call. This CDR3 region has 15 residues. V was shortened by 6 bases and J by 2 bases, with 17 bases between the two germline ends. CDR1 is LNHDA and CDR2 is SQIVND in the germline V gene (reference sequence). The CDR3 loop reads CASRSGLNPPYEQYF. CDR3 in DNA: TGTGCCAGTAGGTCGGGCCTCAACCCGCCCTACGAGCAGTACTTC.

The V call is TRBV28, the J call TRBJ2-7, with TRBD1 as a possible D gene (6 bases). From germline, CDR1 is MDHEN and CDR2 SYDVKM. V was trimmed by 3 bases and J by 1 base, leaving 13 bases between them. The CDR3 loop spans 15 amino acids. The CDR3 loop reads CASSFLKGHSYEQYF. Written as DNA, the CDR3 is TGTGCCAGCAGTTTTCTCAAGGGACATTCCTACGAGCAGTACTTC.

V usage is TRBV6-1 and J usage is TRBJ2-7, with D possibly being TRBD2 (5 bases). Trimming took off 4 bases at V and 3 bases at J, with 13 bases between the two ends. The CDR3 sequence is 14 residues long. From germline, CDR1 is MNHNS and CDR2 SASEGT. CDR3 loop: CASSVVGDDYEQYF. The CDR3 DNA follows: TGTGCCAGCAGTGTTGTGGGAGACGACTACGAGCAGTACTTC.

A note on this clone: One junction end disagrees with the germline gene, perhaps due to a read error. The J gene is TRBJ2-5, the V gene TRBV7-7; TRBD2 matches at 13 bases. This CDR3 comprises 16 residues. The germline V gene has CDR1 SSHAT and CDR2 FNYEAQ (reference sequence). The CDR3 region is CASSPGLAGPQETQYF. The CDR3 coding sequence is TGTGCTAGCAGCCCGGGACTAGCGGGACCCCAAGAGACCCAGTACTTC.

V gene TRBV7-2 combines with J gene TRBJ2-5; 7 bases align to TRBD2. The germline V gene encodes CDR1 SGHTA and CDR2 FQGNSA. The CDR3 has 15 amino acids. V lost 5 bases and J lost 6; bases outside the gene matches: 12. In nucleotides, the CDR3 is TGTGCCAGCAGCACCGGACTAGTTGCCGGGAAGACCCAGTACTTC. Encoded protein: CASSTGLVAGKTQYF.

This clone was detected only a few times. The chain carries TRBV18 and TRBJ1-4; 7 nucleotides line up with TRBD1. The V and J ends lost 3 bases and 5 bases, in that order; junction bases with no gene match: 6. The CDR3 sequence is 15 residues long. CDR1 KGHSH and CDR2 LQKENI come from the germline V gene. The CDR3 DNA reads TGTGCCAGCTCACCGGGACAGCCTACGAATGAAAAACTGTTTTTT. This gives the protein CASSPGQPTNEKLFF.

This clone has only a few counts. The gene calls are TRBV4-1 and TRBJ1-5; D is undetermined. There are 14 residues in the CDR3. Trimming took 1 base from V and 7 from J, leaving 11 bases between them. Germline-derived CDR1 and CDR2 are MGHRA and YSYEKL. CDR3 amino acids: CASSQAERRQPQHF. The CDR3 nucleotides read TGCGCCAGCAGCCAAGCCGAGCGACGGCAGCCCCAGCATTTT.

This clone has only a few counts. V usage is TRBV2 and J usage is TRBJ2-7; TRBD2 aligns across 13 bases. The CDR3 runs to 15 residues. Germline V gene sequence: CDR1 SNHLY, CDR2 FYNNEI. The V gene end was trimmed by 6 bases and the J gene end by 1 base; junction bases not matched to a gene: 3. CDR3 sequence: CASRATSGGSYEQYF. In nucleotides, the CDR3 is TGTGCCAGCAGGGCGACTAGCGGGGGGTCCTACGAGCAGTACTTC.

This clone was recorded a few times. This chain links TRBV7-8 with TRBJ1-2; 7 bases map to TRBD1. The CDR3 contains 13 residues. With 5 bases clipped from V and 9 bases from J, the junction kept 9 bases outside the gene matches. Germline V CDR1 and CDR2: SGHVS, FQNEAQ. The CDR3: CASSRGQFFSYTF. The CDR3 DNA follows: TGTGCCAGCAGCCGGGGACAGTTCTTTAGCTACACCTTC.

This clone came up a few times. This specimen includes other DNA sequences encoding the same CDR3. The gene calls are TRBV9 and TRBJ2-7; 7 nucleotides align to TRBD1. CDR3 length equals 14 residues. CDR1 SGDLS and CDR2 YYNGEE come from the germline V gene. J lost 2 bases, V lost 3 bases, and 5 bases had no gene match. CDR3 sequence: CASSGQGGPYEQYF. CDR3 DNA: TGTGCCAGCAGCGGACAGGGTGGTCCCTACGAGCAGTACTTC.

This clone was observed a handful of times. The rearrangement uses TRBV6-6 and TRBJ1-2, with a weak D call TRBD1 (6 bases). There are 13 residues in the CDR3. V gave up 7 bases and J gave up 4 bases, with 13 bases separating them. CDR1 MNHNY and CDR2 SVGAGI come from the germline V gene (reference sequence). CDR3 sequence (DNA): TGTGCCAGCAAGATAGGACAGTTCTATGGCTACACCTTC. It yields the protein CASKIGQFYGYTF.

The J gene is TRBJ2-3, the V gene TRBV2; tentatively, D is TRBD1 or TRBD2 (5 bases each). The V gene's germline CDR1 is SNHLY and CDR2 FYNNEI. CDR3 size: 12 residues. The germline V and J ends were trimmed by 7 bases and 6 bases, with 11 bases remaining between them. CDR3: CASIRGQDTQYF. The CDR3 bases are TGTGCCAGCATACGGGGCCAGGATACGCAGTATTTT. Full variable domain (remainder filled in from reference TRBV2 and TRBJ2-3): EPEVTQTPSHQVTQMGQEVILRCVPISNHLYFYWYRQILGQKVEFLVSFYNNEISEKSEIFDDQFSVERPDGSNFTLKIRSTKLEDSAMYFCASIRGQDTQYFGPGTRLTVL.

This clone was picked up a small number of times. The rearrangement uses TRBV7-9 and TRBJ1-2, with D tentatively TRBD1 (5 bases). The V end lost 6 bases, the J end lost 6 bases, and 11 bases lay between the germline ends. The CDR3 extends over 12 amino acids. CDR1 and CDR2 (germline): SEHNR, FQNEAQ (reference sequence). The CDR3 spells CASRLQENGYTF. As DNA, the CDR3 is TGTGCCAGCAGGCTACAGGAGAATGGCTACACCTTC.

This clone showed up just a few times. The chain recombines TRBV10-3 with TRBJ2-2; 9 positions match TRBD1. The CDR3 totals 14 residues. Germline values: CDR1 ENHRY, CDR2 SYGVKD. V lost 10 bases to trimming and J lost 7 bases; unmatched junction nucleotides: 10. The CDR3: CATQPGQGGGELFF. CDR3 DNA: TGTGCCACCCAGCCGGGACAGGGAGGCGGGGAGCTGTTTTTT.

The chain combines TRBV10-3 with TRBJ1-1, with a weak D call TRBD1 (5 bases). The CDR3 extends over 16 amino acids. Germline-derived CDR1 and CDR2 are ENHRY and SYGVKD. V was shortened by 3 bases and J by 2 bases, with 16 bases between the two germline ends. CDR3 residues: CAISDPRGGYNTEAFF. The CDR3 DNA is TGTGCCATCAGTGACCCCCGGGGGGGATACAACACTGAAGCTTTCTTT.

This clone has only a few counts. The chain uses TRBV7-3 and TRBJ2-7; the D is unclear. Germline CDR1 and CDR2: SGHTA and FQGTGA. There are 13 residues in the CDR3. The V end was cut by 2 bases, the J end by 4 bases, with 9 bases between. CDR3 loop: CASSLPAKYEQYF. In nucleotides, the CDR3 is TGTGCCAGCAGCTTACCGGCAAAGTACGAGCAGTACTTC.

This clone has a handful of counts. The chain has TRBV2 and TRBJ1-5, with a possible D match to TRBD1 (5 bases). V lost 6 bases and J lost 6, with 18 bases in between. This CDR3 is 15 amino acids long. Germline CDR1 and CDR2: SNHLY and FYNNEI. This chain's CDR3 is CASSPGSGGGQPQHF. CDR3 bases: TGTGCCAGCAGCCCAGGGTCGGGCGGAGGTCAGCCCCAGCATTTT.